This T cell receptor beta chain was identified in a study of blood T cell repertoires in COVID-19. As processed by the authors: Estimation of nucleated cell counts relied on the amplification of reference gene primers. Repertoires were generated with immunoSEQ multiplex PCR, while TCRdb's copy carries only in-frame clones and drops some. That table supplies the V and J calls and clone size; D and trimming were determined from the DNA. The table shows under 150,000 clones, with more than 70% occurring only once. CDR1 is PRHDT and CDR2 is FYEKMQ in the germline V gene (reference sequence). CDR3 length equals 14 residues. V lost 6 bases to trimming and J lost 5 bases; unmatched junction nucleotides: 7.

The specimen sequenced was peripheral blood. The sequence was obtained from a human donor in a cohort sampled during active COVID-19. J is TRBJ1-1 and V is TRBV13; 9 nucleotides agree with TRBD1. In DNA, the CDR3 is TGTGCCAGCAGTCGACCGGGACAGGGTACTGAAGCTTTCTTT. This translates into CASSRPGQGTEAFF. The full variable domain, completed using reference TRBV13 and TRBJ1-1, is AAGVIQSPRHLIKEKRETATLKCYPIPRHDTVYWYQQGPGQDPQFLISFYEKMQSDKGSIPDRFSAQQFSDYHSELNMSSLELGDSALYFCASSRPGQGTEAFFGQGTRLTVV.